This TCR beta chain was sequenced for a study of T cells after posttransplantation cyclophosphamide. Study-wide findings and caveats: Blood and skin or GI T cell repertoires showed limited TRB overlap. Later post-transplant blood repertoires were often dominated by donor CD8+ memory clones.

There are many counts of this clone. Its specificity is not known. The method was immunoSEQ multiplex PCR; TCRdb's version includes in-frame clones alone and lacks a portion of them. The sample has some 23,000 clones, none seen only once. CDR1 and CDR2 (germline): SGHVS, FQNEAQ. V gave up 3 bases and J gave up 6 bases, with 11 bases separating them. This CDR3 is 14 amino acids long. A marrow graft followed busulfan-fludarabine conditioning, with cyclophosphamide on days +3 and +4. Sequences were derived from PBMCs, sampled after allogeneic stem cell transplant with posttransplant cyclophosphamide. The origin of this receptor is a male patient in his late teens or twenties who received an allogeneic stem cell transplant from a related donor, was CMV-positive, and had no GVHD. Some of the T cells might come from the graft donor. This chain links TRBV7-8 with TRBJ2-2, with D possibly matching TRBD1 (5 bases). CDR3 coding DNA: TGTGCCAGCAGCTTGAGCTGGGGCCCCGGGGAGCTGTTTTTT. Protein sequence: CASSLSWGPGELFF. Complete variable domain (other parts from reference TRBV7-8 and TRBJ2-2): GAGVSQSPRYKVAKRGQDVALRCDPISGHVSLFWYQQALGQGPEFLTYFQNEAQLDKSGLPSDRFFAERPEGSVSTLKIQRTQQEDSAVYLCASSLSWGPGELFFGEGSRLTVL.